One T cell receptor (beta chain) is described in this entry. The sample is drawn from a study of blood T cell repertoires in COVID-19. The CDR3 runs 15 residues. The germline gives CDR1 SEHNR, CDR2 FQNEAQ (reference sequence). Germline trimming cut 3 bases from V and 4 bases from J; bases unmatched to any gene: 5. The method was immunoSEQ multiplex PCR; TCRdb's version includes in-frame clones alone and lacks a portion of them. In the table there are 130,000 to 150,000 clones, roughly 76% of which are singletons. Sequencing used peripheral blood. The rearrangement joins TRBV7-9 to TRBJ2-1, with 8 bases matching TRBD2. The clonotype originates from a man of 80 years or more with acute or convalescent COVID-19. For the CDR3, the DNA is TGTGCCAGCAGCTTCTTCCAGCGGGGGTACAATGAGCAGTTCTTC. It specifies CASSFFQRGYNEQFF.